This T cell receptor beta chain stems from a study of beta chain features in type 1 diabetes. cDNA synthesis used the whole RNA isolate, giving expressed TCRB sequences. Generated by immunoSEQ multiplex PCR, the TCRdb table keeps only in-frame clones and is missing some. Among a few hundred thousand clones listed, approximately 10% were seen once. The sample holds a few counts of this clone. Its antigen is as yet unknown. Study-wide results and limits: Insertion counts at VDJ junctions were lower in type 1 diabetes patients, who also showed more deletions there. All four CD4+ subsets from Type 1 diabetes patients carried moderately but significantly shorter TCRB CDR3s.

V gave up 0 bases and J gave up 6 bases, with 7 bases separating them. The germline gives CDR1 GTSNPN, CDR2 SVGIG (reference sequence). CDR3 size: 12 residues. The rearrangement joins TRBV30 to TRBJ2-3; D not certain. The clonotype was recovered from a man aged 25 to 40 with type 1 diabetes. Sequencing input: naive CD4+ T cells from blood. The CDR3 sequence is CAWSVARDTQYF. In DNA form, the CDR3 reads TGTGCCTGGAGTGTAGCTAGGGATACGCAGTATTTT.